Presented here are 5 T cell receptor beta chains from one specimen sequenced in a study of T cells in Graves' hyperthyroidism and ophthalmopathy. RNA transcripts were the template for amplifying TCR beta CDR3 regions. The study used the HTBI primer set for a first-round RT-PCR of the TCR CDR3. One entry per CDR3 protein results from TCRdb running MiXCR on the multiplex PCR reads. Of 95,000 to 110,000 distinct CDR3 sequences listed, around a sixth are singletons. The source material was blood. All receptors derive from a woman aged 45-65 years with Graves' hyperthyroidism.

The chain uses TRBV2 and TRBJ2-5, with 11 bases matching TRBD1. This CDR3 contains 14 residues. Trimming removed 6 bases from V and 7 bases from J; junction bases left unmatched: 7. The germline V gene has CDR1 SNHLY and CDR2 FYNNEI. CDR3 in DNA: TGTGCCAGCAGATCCGGGACAGGGGGGGGGACCCAGTACTTC. Its translation is CASRSGTGGGTQYF.

In its sample, this clonotype was seen many times. The V call is TRBV5-8, the J call TRBJ2-2; 8 bases map to TRBD2. Germline trimming cut 2 bases from V and 5 bases from J; bases unmatched to any gene: 11. This CDR3 is 17 amino acids long. Germline CDR1 is SGHTS and CDR2 is YDEGEE. This chain's CDR3 is CASSFRVGRAETGELFF. The CDR3 DNA follows: TGTGCCAGCAGCTTCCGGGTCGGGAGGGCCGAGACCGGGGAGCTGTTTTTT.

This clonotype was picked up many times. The V and J genes are TRBV30 and TRBJ2-3; D not certain. V gave up 2 bases and J gave up 4 bases, with 7 bases separating them. This CDR3 region has 12 residues. Germline CDR1 reads GTSNPN; CDR2 reads SVGIG (reference sequence). The CDR3 DNA sequence: TGTGCCTGGAGTCCACCATCAGATACGCAGTATTTT. It specifies CAWSPPSDTQYF.

This clonotype was observed at least ten times. V usage is TRBV19 and J usage is TRBJ1-1, with D uncertain. Germline V CDR1 and CDR2: LNHDA, SQIVND (reference sequence). The CDR3 runs 13 residues. The V end was cut by 3 bases, the J end by 1 base, with 6 bases between. The CDR3 is CASSIGGNTEAFF. In DNA form, the CDR3 reads TGTGCCAGTAGTATTGGAGGGAACACTGAAGCTTTCTTT. Variable domain in full (rest from reference TRBV19 and TRBJ1-1): DGGITQSPKYLFRKEGQNVTLSCEQNLNHDAMYWYRQDPGQGLRLIYYSQIVNDFQKGDIAEGYSVSREKKESFPLTVTSAQKNPTAFYLCASSIGGNTEAFFGQGTRLTVV.

Ten or more counts support this clonotype. V gene TRBV29-1 combines with J gene TRBJ2-5; 8 positions agree with TRBD2. The V gene's germline CDR1 is SQVTM and CDR2 ANQGSEA. Losses at the gene ends were 7 bases for V and 6 bases for J; bases not matched to a gene: 7. This CDR3 is built from 12 residues. CDR3 bases: TGCAGCGGGAGCGGGAGCAGTAAGACCCAGTACTTC. Its translation is CSGSGSSKTQYF.